The 2 T cell receptor beta chains given below trace back to one sample, sequenced in a study of breast tumors, draining lymph nodes, adjacent tissues. A single record per CDR3 protein comes from TCRdb applying MiXCR to the multiplex PCR reads. The table has around 43,000 distinct CDR3 sequences, 23% seen once. The source material was breast tumor tissue. The receptors stem from a female donor with breast cancer. Some clones in this sample may be carry-over from other donors' samples.

This clonotype has ten or more counts. This chain joins TRBV6-5 and TRBJ2-1, with D hard to call. Trimming stripped 5 bases from V and 1 base from J, with 9 bases between. The CDR3 runs 14 residues. The germline gives CDR1 MNHEY, CDR2 SVGAGI. The CDR3 sequence is CASSKSSSYNEQFF. DNA for the CDR3: TGTGCCAGCAGTAAGAGCAGTTCCTACAATGAGCAGTTCTTC.

The rearrangement joins TRBV6-4 to TRBJ1-2; 7 nucleotides agree with TRBD1. Unmatched junction bases numbered 10, after V lost 5 bases and J lost 7 bases. This CDR3 contains 14 residues. From germline, CDR1 is MRHNA and CDR2 SNTAGT. The CDR3 loop is CASSPGQGVGGYTF. The DNA for the CDR3 is TGTGCCAGCAGTCCGGGGCAGGGGGTTGGTGGCTACACCTTC.